In its sample, the clone carrying this T cell receptor (beta chain) was seen a few times. Being one base from a much bigger clone, this may be a read error. This sample stems from a study of regulatory T cells in long-lasting Graves disease. The CDR3 is made up of 17 amino acids. Germline CDR1 is SQVTM and CDR2 is ANQGSEA. The time point: newly diagnosed GD, antithyroid drugs for less than 3 months. Scientists built the TCR library using RNA that was extracted from PBMCs. Arm-PCR with iRepertoire HTBI primers amplified the CDR3 regions for these TCR beta libraries. One entry per CDR3 protein, called by TCRdb with MiXCR from the multiplex PCR reads. The sample records about 430,000 distinct CDR3 sequences, roughly 15% being singletons. These records were also assigned to another study, of T cells in Graves' hyperthyroidism and ophthalmopathy.

The TCR was taken from a woman aged 35 to 49 with Graves disease. The source material was peripheral blood mononuclear cells (PBMCs), sampled at new diagnosis, from a patient treated with antithyroid drugs. The chain recombines TRBV29-1 with TRBJ2-1; 12 bases map to TRBD2. CDR3 in DNA: TGCAGCGTTGAAGAACGTACTAGCGGGAGGCTACACAATGGGCAGTTCTTC. Its translation is CSVEERTSGRLHNGQFF.